This entry lists 16 T cell receptor beta chains sequenced from one sample in a study of cytomegalovirus exposure and HLA in healthy donors. Vbeta (60) and Jbeta (13) primers were used in the PCR. Only in-frame clones appear in the TCRdb table, and some are missing; sequencing was by immunoSEQ multiplex PCR. This table holds 270,000 or so clones, 86% found once. The sequencing sample was made of PBMCs. The receptors come from a man aged 35-49 years in good health and CMV-seropositive.

The chain joins TRBV25-1 to TRBJ1-2, with 9 bases that match TRBD1. The CDR3 has 15 amino acids. Germline CDR1 reads MGHDK; CDR2 reads SYGVNS. J gave up 6 bases and V 2 bases, and 7 bases lay outside the gene matches. The CDR3 nucleotides are TGTGCCAGCAGTGAACCGGGACAGGGAATCAATGGCTACACCTTC. It yields the protein CASSEPGQGINGYTF.

The gene calls are TRBV5-6 and TRBJ2-7, with TRBD2 identical over 11 bases. CDR1 and CDR2 from the germline V gene are SGHDT and YYEEEE. There are 14 residues in the CDR3. V shed 2 bases and J 6 bases; nucleotides not matched to a gene: 4. The CDR3 DNA follows: TGTGCCAGCAGCTTTGGGACTAGCGGCCCCGAGCAGTACTTC. This codes for CASSFGTSGPEQYF.

CDR3 sequence (DNA): TGCGCCAGCAGTGAAGGGTGGGGCACTAATGAAAAACTGTTTTTT. Residues: CASSEGWGTNEKLFF. The chain recombines TRBV5-1 with TRBJ1-4; D perhaps matches TRBD1 (5 bases). V was pared by 5 bases and J by 2 bases, with 13 bases between. There are 15 residues in the CDR3. From germline, CDR1 is SGHRS and CDR2 YFSETQ.

Here the CDR3 reads CASSFGEKLFF. The CDR3 DNA follows: TGTGCCAGCAGTTTCGGGGAAAAACTGTTTTTT. The V gene is TRBV27, the J gene TRBJ1-4; D gene ambiguous. CDR3 length: 11 residues. The germline V and J ends were trimmed by 3 bases and 8 bases, with 4 bases remaining between them. Per germline, CDR1 MNHEY and CDR2 SMNVEV (reference sequence).

The genes are TRBV18 and TRBJ2-1; 13 positions agree with TRBD2. There are 16 residues in the CDR3. CDR1 is KGHSH and CDR2 is LQKENI in the germline V gene. V lost 5 bases and J lost 6; bases outside the gene matches: 7. This CDR3 reads CASSGLAGVGANEQFF. CDR3 DNA: TGTGCCAGCTCAGGACTAGCGGGAGTGGGCGCCAATGAGCAGTTCTTC.

Concerning this clone: The junction departs from germline at one end; a sequencing error may be responsible. The chain links TRBV11-2 to TRBJ1-4, with D possibly matching TRBD1 (5 bases). Looked up from germline, CDR1 is SGHAT and CDR2 is FQNNGV. This CDR3 is built from 15 residues. CDR3 sequence (DNA): TGTGCCAGCAGCATAGAGAAGGGGCCTAATGAAAAACTGTTTTTT. Encoded protein: CASSIEKGPNEKLFF. Full variable domain (outside the CDR3, taken from reference TRBV11-2 and TRBJ1-4): EAGVAQSPRYKIIEKRQSVAFWCNPISGHATLYWYQQILGQGPKLLIQFQNNGVVDDSQLPKDRFSAERLKGVDSTLKIQPAKLEDSAVYLCASSIEKGPNEKLFFGSGTQLSVL.

The table lists this clone with a few counts. V and J are TRBV5-1 and TRBJ1-1; 7 bases are a match to TRBD1. Germline V lookup: CDR1 SGHRS, CDR2 YFSETQ. The length of the CDR3 is 14 residues. Losses at the gene ends were 3 bases for V and 0 bases for J; bases not matched to a gene: 2. The CDR3 DNA reads TGCGCCAGCAGCTGGACAGGCATGAACACTGAAGCTTTCTTT. Its protein is CASSWTGMNTEAFF. Together with reference TRBV5-1 and TRBJ1-1, the CDR3 gives the full variable domain: KAGVTQTPRYLIKTRGQQVTLSCSPISGHRSVSWYQQTPGQGLQFLFEYFSETQRNKGNFPGRFSGRQFSNSRSEMNVSTLELGDSALYLCASSWTGMNTEAFFGQGTRLTVV.

The chain couples TRBV30 to TRBJ2-2; TRBD2 matches at 8 bases. V lost 4 bases and J lost 6; bases outside the gene matches: 4. This CDR3 comprises 13 residues. CDR1 is GTSNPN and CDR2 is SVGIG in the germline V gene (reference sequence). The DNA of the CDR3 is TGTGCCTGGAACGGGAGGGCCGCCGGGGAGCTGTTTTTT. Amino acid sequence: CAWNGRAAGELFF.

The chain carries TRBV20-1 and TRBJ2-1; D gene uncertain. This CDR3 has 11 residues. V was cut by 4 bases and J by 9 bases, with 10 bases left in between. Germline lookup yields CDR1 DFQATT and CDR2 SNEGSKA (reference sequence). The CDR3 sequence is CSAIHTSEQFF. CDR3 in DNA: TGCAGTGCTATCCATACTTCTGAGCAGTTCTTC.

The chain recombines TRBV18 with TRBJ2-7, with 12 nucleotides matching TRBD2. This CDR3 spans 15 amino acids. The V gene's germline CDR1 is KGHSH and CDR2 LQKENI. The J segment lost 2 bases and the V segment lost 5 bases, leaving 4 bases of the junction unmatched. CDR3 sequence: CASSGGLAGPYEQYF. CDR3 nucleotides: TGTGCCAGCTCAGGGGGACTAGCGGGCCCCTACGAGCAGTACTTC.

This chain links TRBV10-3 with TRBJ1-4; D gene unclear. Trimming took 0 bases from V and 0 from J, leaving 14 bases between them. From germline, CDR1 is ENHRY and CDR2 SYGVKD. There are 18 residues in the CDR3. The CDR3 bases are TGTGCCATCAGTGAGTCGGGTGAGCAGGCGCCAACTAATGAAAAACTGTTTTTT. Protein: CAISESGEQAPTNEKLFF.

The gene calls are TRBV9 and TRBJ1-1; 9 bases match TRBD1. Trimming removed 3 bases from V and 5 bases from J; junction bases left unmatched: 5. Germline loops: CDR1 SGDLS, CDR2 YYNGEE. The CDR3 covers 14 residues. The CDR3 nucleotides read TGTGCCAGCAGCGCCGGGACAGGGAGGACTGAAGCTTTCTTT. It is translated as CASSAGTGRTEAFF.

There are a few counts of this clone. The rearrangement links TRBV2 to TRBJ2-1; no firm D call. V lost 3 bases and J 3 bases, leaving 6 bases between the germline ends. The CDR3 covers 13 residues. Germline assignment: CDR1 SNHLY and CDR2 FYNNEI. Written as DNA, the CDR3 is TGTGCCAGCAGTGACCTAATCTACAATGAGCAGTTCTTC. Its translation is CASSDLIYNEQFF. Using reference TRBV2 and TRBJ2-1 for the parts outside the CDR3, the full variable domain is EPEVTQTPSHQVTQMGQEVILRCVPISNHLYFYWYRQILGQKVEFLVSFYNNEISEKSEIFDDQFSVERPDGSNFTLKIRSTKLEDSAMYFCASSDLIYNEQFFGPGTRLTVL.

The sample holds a few counts of this clone. The chain has TRBV28 and TRBJ1-5; D possibly corresponds to TRBD1 (5 bases). The ends were cut back, 10 bases at V and 6 bases at J, with 19 bases in the middle. The CDR3 sequence is 14 residues long. The germline V gene encodes CDR1 MDHEN and CDR2 SYDVKM. CDR3 in amino acids: CANKKGLGRQPQHF. For the CDR3, the DNA is TGTGCCAACAAGAAGGGACTTGGGCGTCAGCCCCAGCATTTT. Looking up the rest from reference TRBV28 and TRBJ1-5 gives the full variable domain: DVKVTQSSRYLVKRTGEKVFLECVQDMDHENMFWYRQDPGLGLRLIYFSYDVKMKEKGDIPEGYSVSREKKERFSLILESASTNQTSMYLCANKKGLGRQPQHFGDGTRLSIL.

This clone has just a few counts. The chain is built from TRBV7-9 and TRBJ2-7; tentatively, D is TRBD2 (5 bases). The germline gives CDR1 SEHNR, CDR2 FQNEAQ (reference sequence). This CDR3 is built from 14 residues. V was cut by 1 base and J by 5 bases, with 12 bases left in between. CDR3 DNA sequence: TGTGCCAGCAGCTTAGAGGTCTCCGGGGACGAGCAGTACTTC. Translation: CASSLEVSGDEQYF.

This clone was seen repeatedly, ten times or more. The chain has TRBV28 and TRBJ2-6, with TRBD2 as a possible D gene (6 bases). Germline lookup yields CDR1 MDHEN and CDR2 SYDVKM. The CDR3 is 14 amino acids. V was pared by 6 bases and J by 0 bases, with 6 bases between. CDR3 coding DNA: TGTGCCAGCAGCGGGAGCTCTGGGGCCAACGTCCTGACTTTC. Translation: CASSGSSGANVLTF.